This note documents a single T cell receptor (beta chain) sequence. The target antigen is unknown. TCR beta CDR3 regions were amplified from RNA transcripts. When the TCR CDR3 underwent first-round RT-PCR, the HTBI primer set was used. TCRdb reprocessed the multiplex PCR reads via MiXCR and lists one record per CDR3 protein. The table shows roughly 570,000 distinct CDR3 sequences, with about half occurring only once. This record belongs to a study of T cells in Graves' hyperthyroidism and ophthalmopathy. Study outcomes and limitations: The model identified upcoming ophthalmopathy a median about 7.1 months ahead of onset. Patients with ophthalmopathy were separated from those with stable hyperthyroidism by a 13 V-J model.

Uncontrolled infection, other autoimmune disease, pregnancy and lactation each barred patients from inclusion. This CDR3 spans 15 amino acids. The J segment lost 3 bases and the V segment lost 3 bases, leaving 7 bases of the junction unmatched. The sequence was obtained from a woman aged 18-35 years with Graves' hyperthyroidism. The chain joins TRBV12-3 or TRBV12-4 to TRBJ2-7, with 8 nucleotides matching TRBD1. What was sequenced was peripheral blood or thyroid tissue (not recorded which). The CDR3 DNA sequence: TGTGCCAGCAGTTTGACACAGGGGGGCGGCTACGAGCAGTACTTC. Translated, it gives CASSLTQGGGYEQYF.